This T cell receptor (beta chain) is from a study of shared clonotypes between healthy human individuals. Sequencing on ten immunoSEQ deep assay plates was performed for unsorted PBMC DNA. The data were produced by immunoSEQ multiplex PCR, yet TCRdb's version contains in-frame clones alone and is incomplete. The data show hundreds of thousands of clones, 70% to 80% seen once. This CDR3 spans 11 amino acids. V dropped 4 bases and J dropped 3 bases, with 6 bases sitting between them. Germline V CDR1 and CDR2: GTSNPN, SVGIG (reference sequence). Findings of the study overall: The researchers took only blood, and tissue repertoires probably look different. Few donors restricted represented genetic and exposure-history diversity.

Unsorted samples drew genomic DNA from roughly 88 million PBMCs. This clone was counted between two and nine times. The antigen is not known. The sample comprised PBMCs. V gene TRBV30 combines with J gene TRBJ1-2; unclear D gene. The sequence derives from a woman between 40 and 55 years old in good health. Some clones in this sample may be carry-over from other donors' samples. The chain's CDR3 is CAWKADYGYTF. Written as DNA, the CDR3 is TGTGCCTGGAAGGCCGACTATGGCTACACCTTC.